This entry lists 22 T cell receptor beta chains sequenced from one sample in a study of T cells in Graves' hyperthyroidism and ophthalmopathy. Template material for amplifying TCR beta CDR3 regions consisted of RNA transcripts. Initially, a first-round RT-PCR of the TCR CDR3 employed the HTBI primer set. TCRdb independently ran MiXCR on the multiplex PCR reads; one entry per CDR3 protein. The table records a few hundred thousand distinct CDR3 sequences, 16% of them present only once. Material for sequencing was blood. The receptors derive from a middle-aged woman with Graves' ophthalmopathy.

The chain recombines TRBV12-3 or TRBV12-4 with TRBJ2-3; no reliable D call. V was shortened by 3 bases and J by 2 bases, with 6 bases between the two germline ends. The CDR3 spans 13 residues. The CDR3 is CASSFVATDTQYF. In nucleotides, the CDR3 is TGTGCCAGCAGTTTTGTTGCCACAGATACGCAGTATTTT.

There are many counts of this clonotype. The V gene is TRBV3-1, the J gene TRBJ1-1; D might be TRBD1 (6 bases). The CDR3 is 14 amino acids. V dropped 3 bases and J dropped 2 bases, with 10 bases sitting between them. Germline CDR1 is LGHDT and CDR2 is YNNKEL (reference sequence). The CDR3 loop is CASSHLDRNTEAFF. The CDR3 DNA is TGTGCCAGCAGCCATCTGGACAGAAACACTGAAGCTTTCTTT.

On this clonotype itself: A much larger clone sits a single nucleotide away, making a read error possible. The chain uses TRBV12-3 or TRBV12-4 and TRBJ1-6; D unresolved. The CDR3 loop spans 14 amino acids. With 7 bases removed from V and 1 base from J, the gap between germline ends came to 8 bases. The CDR3 nucleotides are TGTGCCAGCAATTTGAGGTCCTATAATTCACCCCTCCACTTT. The encoded protein is CASNLRSYNSPLHF.

In its sample, this clonotype was seen many times. V gene TRBV2 combines with J gene TRBJ2-7, with D tentatively TRBD2 (6 bases). V was shortened by 4 bases and J by 3 bases, with 10 bases between the two germline ends. CDR1 and CDR2 (germline): SNHLY, FYNNEI. The CDR3 totals 13 residues. The CDR3: CASSGDSYYEQYF. DNA for the CDR3: TGTGCCAGCAGTGGGGACTCTTACTACGAGCAGTACTTC.

This clonotype was seen more than once but under ten times. The CDR3 is CASSRGREKLFF. In DNA, the CDR3 is TGCGCCAGCAGCAGAGGGCGGGAAAAACTGTTTTTT. This chain links TRBV5-1 with TRBJ1-4; D is unclear. Trimming shortened V by 4 bases and J by 8 bases, and 9 bases separated the two germline ends. The CDR3 contains 12 residues. Germline-derived CDR1 and CDR2 are SGHRS and YFSETQ.

To note about this clonotype: A much bigger clone sits one base away, suggesting this may be a read error. This chain links TRBV5-1 with TRBJ1-1, with D tentatively TRBD1 (6 bases). The CDR3 loop spans 12 amino acids. Germline CDR1 SGHRS, CDR2 YFSETQ. CDR3 in DNA: TGCGCCAGCAGGCTACAGGGAACTGAAGCTTGCTTT. It translates to CASRLQGTEACF.

The chain links TRBV19 to TRBJ2-5; the D call may be TRBD1 or TRBD2 (5 bases each). Trimming removed 3 bases from V and 2 bases from J, with 7 bases in between. The V gene's germline CDR1 is LNHDA and CDR2 SQIVND (reference sequence). The CDR3 contains 13 residues. CDR3 protein: CASSIGAQETQYF. For the CDR3, the DNA is TGTGCCAGTAGTATCGGGGCTCAAGAGACCCAGTACTTC.

Only a few counts were recorded for this clonotype. V and J are TRBV27 and TRBJ2-3; 8 bases match TRBD2. The CDR3 covers 15 residues. V shed 2 bases and J 6 bases; nucleotides not matched to a gene: 7. CDR1 and CDR2 from the germline V gene are MNHEY and SMNVEV (reference sequence). CDR3 coding DNA: TGTGCCAGCAGTTTAAGGGGACTAGGGTCTGATACGCAGTATTTT. Residues: CASSLRGLGSDTQYF.

The sample holds many counts of this clonotype. This chain links TRBV28 with TRBJ2-1; D uncertain. V lost 7 bases and J 2 bases, leaving 9 bases between the germline ends. Per germline, CDR1 MDHEN and CDR2 SYDVKM. This CDR3 has 13 residues. CDR3 region: CASKGRPYNEQFF. CDR3 nucleotide sequence: TGTGCCAGCAAGGGCAGACCCTACAATGAGCAGTTCTTC.

This clonotype was detected ten times or more. The chain is built from TRBV2 and TRBJ2-3; no clear D gene. CDR1 SNHLY and CDR2 FYNNEI come from the germline V gene. The V end lost 1 base, the J end lost 6 bases, and 8 bases lay between the germline ends. The CDR3 runs to 13 residues. The CDR3 sequence is CASSEVVLDTQYF. The CDR3 nucleotides are TGTGCCAGCAGTGAAGTGGTCCTCGATACGCAGTATTTT.

This clonotype was seen a few times. V and J are TRBV28 and TRBJ2-7, with a weak D call TRBD1 (6 bases). This CDR3 contains 15 residues. Germline V CDR1 and CDR2: MDHEN, SYDVKM. Between the trimmed V and J ends, which lost 1 base and 2 bases, there was a span of 12 bases. The CDR3 sequence is CASSLSAGVPYEQYF. CDR3 nucleotide sequence: TGTGCCAGCAGTTTATCGGCAGGGGTCCCCTACGAGCAGTACTTC.

This clonotype turned up a few times. The chain uses TRBV4-1 and TRBJ1-4, with D possibly being TRBD1 (5 bases). V lost 0 bases and J lost 0, with 11 bases in between. In germline, CDR1 is MGHRA, CDR2 YSYEKL. The CDR3 sequence is 17 residues long. Written as DNA, the CDR3 is TGCGCCAGCAGCCAAGAGTCAGGGCTTGCAACTAATGAAAAACTGTTTTTT. Its translation is CASSQESGLATNEKLFF.

This clonotype was detected a few times. The chain is built from TRBV6-5 and TRBJ1-6, with 7 nucleotides matching TRBD1. This CDR3 is built from 14 residues. The V gene's germline CDR1 is MNHEY and CDR2 SVGAGI. Germline trimming cut 3 bases from V and 7 bases from J; bases unmatched to any gene: 3. The CDR3 region has the DNA TGTGCCAGCAGTTATGACAGGGTGAATTCACCCCTCCACTTT. Translating it yields CASSYDRVNSPLHF.

This chain joins TRBV5-1 and TRBJ2-1, with D possibly TRBD1 on 6 matching bases. V gave up 0 bases and J gave up 7 bases, with 11 bases separating them. The V gene's germline CDR1 is SGHRS and CDR2 YFSETQ. The CDR3 loop spans 14 amino acids. The DNA of the CDR3 is TGCGCCAGCAGCTTGGGGGGGCGCTGGAATGAGCAGTTCTTC. Translating it yields CASSLGGRWNEQFF.

The chain recombines TRBV7-9 with TRBJ1-1, with a possible D match to TRBD1 (5 bases). V was clipped by 7 bases and J by 1 base, with 10 bases between them. CDR3 length equals 13 residues. Germline CDR1 is SEHNR and CDR2 is FQNEAQ (reference sequence). DNA for the CDR3: TGTGCCAGCACCAGCCAGGGGAACACTGAAGCTTTCTTT. Protein sequence: CASTSQGNTEAFF.

This clonotype came up a few times. The V and J genes are TRBV5-6 and TRBJ2-7; D may be TRBD1 (6 bases). The CDR3 has 15 residues. Trimming took 0 bases from V and 2 from J, leaving 12 bases between them. Germline lookup yields CDR1 SGHDT and CDR2 YYEEEE. The CDR3 sequence is CASSLAGHTAYEQYF. The CDR3 DNA sequence: TGTGCCAGCAGCTTGGCGGGACACACAGCCTACGAGCAGTACTTC. Combining the CDR3 with reference TRBV5-6 and TRBJ2-7 gives the whole variable domain DAGVTQSPTHLIKTRGQQVTLRCSPKSGHDTVSWYQQALGQGPQFIFQYYEEEERQRGNFPDRFSGHQFPNYSSELNVNALLLGDSALYLCASSLAGHTAYEQYFGPGTRLTVT.

The chain joins TRBV13 to TRBJ2-2; no definite D call. Germline V lookup: CDR1 PRHDT, CDR2 FYEKMQ (reference sequence). V lost 6 bases to trimming and J lost 6 bases, with 26 bases between them. CDR3 length: 18 residues. In DNA, the CDR3 is TGTGCCAGCAGTAAGCTCGGCCTCGTTTCCAATTATGCCGGGGAGCTGTTTTTT. This translates into CASSKLGLVSNYAGELFF.

This clonotype was seen a few times. The chain joins TRBV6-6 to TRBJ1-1, with a weak D call TRBD1 (5 bases). CDR3 length: 15 amino acids. Germline CDR1 and CDR2: MNHNY and SVGAGI (reference sequence). V lost 2 bases and J 6 bases, leaving 16 bases between the germline ends. This CDR3 is CASSYGQGLSSEAFF. The CDR3 nucleotides are TGTGCCAGCAGTTACGGGCAGGGTTTAAGTTCTGAAGCTTTCTTT.

The chain carries TRBV7-9 and TRBJ2-1; 9 bases are shared with TRBD2. CDR1 and CDR2 (germline): SEHNR, FQNEAQ (reference sequence). Trimming removed 3 bases from V and 0 bases from J; junction bases left unmatched: 6. This CDR3 has 17 amino acids. The CDR3 spells CASSFRASGTSYNEQFF. CDR3 sequence (DNA): TGTGCCAGCAGCTTTCGGGCTAGCGGGACCTCCTACAATGAGCAGTTCTTC.

Ten or more counts support this clonotype. The CDR3 loop is CSARDHEGSRGYTF. DNA of the CDR3: TGCAGTGCTAGAGATCACGAGGGAAGCCGGGGCTACACCTTC. V gene TRBV20-1 combines with J gene TRBJ1-2, with D uncertain. There are 14 residues in the CDR3. Between the trimmed V and J ends, which lost 0 bases and 8 bases, there was a span of 16 bases. CDR1 is DFQATT and CDR2 is SNEGSKA in the germline V gene (reference sequence).

The table lists this clonotype with a few counts. The chain carries TRBV7-3 and TRBJ2-3; D is undetermined. This CDR3 contains 13 residues. CDR1 SGHTA and CDR2 FQGTGA come from the germline V gene. Deletions cut 1 base from V and 5 bases from J, with 7 bases between. CDR3 residues: CASSLNHGDTQYF. In DNA form, the CDR3 reads TGTGCCAGCAGCTTAAATCACGGAGATACGCAGTATTTT. The full variable domain, completed using reference TRBV7-3 and TRBJ2-3, is GAGVSQTPSNKVTEKGKYVELRCDPISGHTALYWYRQSLGQGPEFLIYFQGTGAADDSGLPNDRFFAVRPEGSVSTLKIQRTERGDSAVYLCASSLNHGDTQYFGPGTRLTVL.

This clonotype has only a few counts. V usage is TRBV24-1 and J usage is TRBJ2-5, with a possible D match to TRBD1 (5 bases). Trimming pared 4 bases from V and 0 bases from J, leaving 8 bases between. CDR3 size: 14 residues. Germline V gene lookup returns CDR1 KGHDR and CDR2 SFDVKD. Written as DNA, the CDR3 is TGTGCCACCAGTGACCCAGGGCACCAAGAGACCCAGTACTTC. It codes for CATSDPGHQETQYF.